The 18 T cell receptor beta chains in this list originate from one sample, sequenced in a study of T-cell memory formation after mild COVID-19. Each CDR3 protein is one row after TCRdb ran MiXCR on the 5' RACE reads. The repertoire holds 180,000 or so distinct CDR3 sequences, with approximately 10% as singletons. The sample was PBMCs or a T cell subset sorted from them (not recorded which). Receptors originate from a young man who had mild COVID-19 (a few samples of this study predate the infection). Cell type and time point are not known.

V is TRBV27 and J is TRBJ1-1, with TRBD1 identical over 8 bases. V lost 4 bases, J lost 4 bases, and 8 bases stayed unmatched. The CDR3 covers 15 residues. CDR1 and CDR2 (germline): MNHEY, SMNVEV (reference sequence). The CDR3 bases are TGTGCCAGCAGTTGGCAGGGGGCTCTGGGCACTGAAGCTTTCTTT. Its protein product is CASSWQGALGTEAFF.

This clonotype has more than one count but fewer than ten. The CDR3 nucleotides read TGTGCCAGTAGTGGTTGGACAGGGACCGGGGAGCTGTTTTTT. Encoded protein: CASSGWTGTGELFF. The chain couples TRBV19 to TRBJ2-2; 8 bases align to TRBD1. The CDR3 runs 14 residues. The germline CDR1 and CDR2 sequences are LNHDA and SQIVND (reference sequence). J gave up 5 bases and V 5 bases, and 4 bases lay outside the gene matches.

This clonotype was counted a few times. The rearrangement uses TRBV5-1 and TRBJ1-4, with a weak D call TRBD1 (5 bases). The germline gives CDR1 SGHRS, CDR2 YFSETQ. Trimming left V 5 bases short and J 5 bases short, with 19 bases between. The CDR3 loop spans 16 amino acids. The CDR3 spells CASRRQGGQKNEKLFF. CDR3 nucleotides: TGCGCCAGCAGGCGGCAGGGTGGACAAAAAAATGAAAAACTGTTTTTT.

The sample holds many counts of this clonotype. The gene calls are TRBV21-1 and TRBJ2-7; the table's TRBD1 call for D was not verified on the DNA. TRBV21-1 is given as a pseudogene. This CDR3 has 16 residues. The CDR3 nucleotides read TGTGCCAGCAGCATTGGGACAGGGAAGAGGTACTACGAGCAGTACTTC. Translation gives CASSIGTGKRYYEQYF.

V usage is TRBV20-1 and J usage is TRBJ2-1, with D tentatively TRBD1 (6 bases). V was clipped by 3 bases and J by 6 bases, with 15 bases between them. This CDR3 region has 14 residues. CDR1 is DFQATT, CDR2 SNEGSKA, per germline (reference sequence). The CDR3 region has the DNA TGCAGTGCTAGTCACGCAGGGGATGGCAATGAGCAGTTCTTC. Its protein is CSASHAGDGNEQFF.

This clonotype was observed at least ten times. The chain couples TRBV7-2 to TRBJ2-3, with D perhaps matching TRBD2 (5 bases). The V end lost 8 bases, the J end lost 0 bases, and 12 bases lay between the germline ends. Per the germline V gene, CDR1 is SGHTA and CDR2 is FQGNSA. CDR3 size: 14 residues. This chain's CDR3 is CASSWRASTDTQYF. DNA for the CDR3: TGTGCCAGCTCCTGGCGGGCTAGCACAGATACGCAGTATTTT.

With regard to this clonotype: One end of the junction does not line up with germline, which may come from a read error. The chain has TRBV28 and TRBJ2-5; D is perhaps TRBD2 (6 bases). The CDR3 loop spans 14 amino acids. Germline V gene lookup returns CDR1 MDHEN and CDR2 SYDVKM. CDR3 coding DNA: TGTGCCAGCGGTTGGCTAGCGCGGGAAGAAACCCAGTACTTC. This codes for CASGWLAREETQYF.

This clonotype showed up many times. V is TRBV4-1 and J is TRBJ2-7; 7 bases fit TRBD2. The CDR3 is 16 amino acids. J was trimmed by 4 bases and V by 2 bases; bases with no gene match: 11. Per germline, CDR1 MGHRA and CDR2 YSYEKL. CDR3 DNA: TGCGCCAGCAGCCAATGGGAGGGGATGCCGGCGTACGAGCAGTACTTC. Translating gives CASSQWEGMPAYEQYF.

This clonotype turned up a few times. The chain has TRBV12-3 or TRBV12-4 and TRBJ2-5, with 8 positions matching TRBD1. The ends lost 6 bases at V and 6 bases at J; junction bases unmatched: 3. This CDR3 contains 12 residues. The CDR3 coding sequence is TGTGCCAGCAGCCGACAGGGGCAGACCCAGTACTTC. This gives the protein CASSRQGQTQYF.

This clonotype turned up a few times. The gene calls are TRBV7-2 and TRBJ1-2; no reliable D call. Trimming removed 0 bases from V and 5 bases from J, with 10 bases in between. CDR3 length: 14 residues. Per germline, CDR1 SGHTA and CDR2 FQGNSA. As DNA, the CDR3 is TGTGCCAGCAGCTTAGCGGCAGAGCTGTATGGCTACACCTTC. It is translated as CASSLAAELYGYTF.

This clonotype turned up a few times. The chain uses TRBV3-1 and TRBJ1-1; D unresolved. Germline values: CDR1 LGHDT, CDR2 YNNKEL (reference sequence). The length of the CDR3 is 13 residues. V gave up 1 base and J gave up 5 bases, with 8 bases separating them. The CDR3 DNA reads as TGTGCCAGCAGCCAAGTCATAAGTACTGAAGCTTTCTTT. Residues: CASSQVISTEAFF.

This clonotype appeared a few times. This chain connects TRBV6-5 to TRBJ1-2; D remains unclear. The CDR3 contains 12 residues. V was trimmed by 5 bases and J by 4 bases, leaving 8 bases between them. Germline CDR1 MNHEY, CDR2 SVGAGI. The chain's CDR3 is CASSNGRYGYTF. The CDR3 DNA follows: TGTGCCAGCAGTAACGGTCGCTATGGCTACACCTTC.

This clonotype was seen repeatedly, ten times or more. This sequence joins TRBV5-1 and TRBJ2-5, with D possibly being TRBD2 (6 bases). Germline V gene data show CDR1 as SGHRS and CDR2 as YFSETQ. Deletions cut 2 bases from V and 3 bases from J, with 14 bases between. The CDR3 has 15 residues. The CDR3 protein is CASSLLPGVKETQYF. Here the CDR3 DNA reads TGCGCCAGCAGCTTACTTCCGGGAGTCAAAGAGACCCAGTACTTC.

This clonotype was seen ten or more times. The V and J genes are TRBV9 and TRBJ2-7; possible D gene TRBD1, 6 bases. The V end lost 1 base, the J end lost 2 bases, and 16 bases lay between the germline ends. This CDR3 is built from 16 residues. Germline V gives CDR1 SGDLS, CDR2 YYNGEE. The CDR3 bases are TGTGCCAGCAGCGTAAGACCACGGGACAAGACCTACGAGCAGTACTTC. Residues: CASSVRPRDKTYEQYF.

V and J are TRBV30 and TRBJ1-1; D gene unclear. Germline V lookup: CDR1 GTSNPN, CDR2 SVGIG (reference sequence). Trimming took 3 bases from V and 10 from J, leaving 15 bases between them. CDR3 length equals 12 residues. CDR3 DNA: TGTGCCTGGAGCCCCAGACCCGTAGGAGCTTTCTTT. Amino acid sequence: CAWSPRPVGAFF.

The chain carries TRBV12-3 or TRBV12-4 and TRBJ2-5; D possibly corresponds to TRBD1 (6 bases). V was clipped by 6 bases and J by 1 base, with 12 bases between them. This CDR3 is built from 14 residues. The CDR3 sequence: CASRQTGIQETQYF. The CDR3 DNA follows: TGTGCCAGCAGGCAAACAGGGATCCAAGAGACCCAGTACTTC.

The J gene is TRBJ1-5, the V gene TRBV5-1; no firm D call. Germline lookup yields CDR1 SGHRS and CDR2 YFSETQ. With 0 bases removed from V and 0 bases from J, the gap between germline ends came to 7 bases. The CDR3 is 15 amino acids. CDR3 loop: CASSLGGISNQPQHF. The DNA for the CDR3 is TGCGCCAGCAGCTTGGGAGGGATTAGCAATCAGCCCCAGCATTTT. The full variable domain, completed using reference TRBV5-1 and TRBJ1-5, is KAGVTQTPRYLIKTRGQQVTLSCSPISGHRSVSWYQQTPGQGLQFLFEYFSETQRNKGNFPGRFSGRQFSNSRSEMNVSTLELGDSALYLCASSLGGISNQPQHFGDGTRLSIL.

This clonotype has just a few counts. V and J are TRBV7-2 and TRBJ1-1; D possibly corresponds to TRBD1 (6 bases). V was clipped by 3 bases and J by 3 bases, with 11 bases between them. The germline CDR1 and CDR2 sequences are SGHTA and FQGNSA. This CDR3 has 14 amino acids. In nucleotides, the CDR3 is TGTGCCAGCAGCTTTAGCGGGGGCGACACTGAAGCTTTCTTT. This gives the protein CASSFSGGDTEAFF.